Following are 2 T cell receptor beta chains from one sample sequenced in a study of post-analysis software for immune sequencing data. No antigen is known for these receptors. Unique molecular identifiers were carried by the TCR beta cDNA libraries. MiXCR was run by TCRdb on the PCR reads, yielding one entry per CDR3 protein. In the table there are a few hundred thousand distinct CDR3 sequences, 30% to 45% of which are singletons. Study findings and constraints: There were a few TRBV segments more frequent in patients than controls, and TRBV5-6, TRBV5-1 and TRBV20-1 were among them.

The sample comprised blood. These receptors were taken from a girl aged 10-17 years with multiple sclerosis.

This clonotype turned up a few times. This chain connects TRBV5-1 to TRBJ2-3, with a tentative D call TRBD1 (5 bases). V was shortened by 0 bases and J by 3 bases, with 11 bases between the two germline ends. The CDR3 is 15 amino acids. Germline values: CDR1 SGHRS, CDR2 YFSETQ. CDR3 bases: TGCGCCAGCAGCTTGGTCCCAGGGTTTACAGATACGCAGTATTTT. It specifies CASSLVPGFTDTQYF. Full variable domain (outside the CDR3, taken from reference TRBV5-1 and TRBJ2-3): KAGVTQTPRYLIKTRGQQVTLSCSPISGHRSVSWYQQTPGQGLQFLFEYFSETQRNKGNFPGRFSGRQFSNSRSEMNVSTLELGDSALYLCASSLVPGFTDTQYFGPGTRLTVL.

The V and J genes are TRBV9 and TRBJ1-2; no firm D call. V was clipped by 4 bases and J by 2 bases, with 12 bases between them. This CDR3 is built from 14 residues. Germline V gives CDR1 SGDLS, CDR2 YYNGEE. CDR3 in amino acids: CASSYQVTNYGYTF. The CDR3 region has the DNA TGTGCCAGCAGCTATCAGGTTACAAACTATGGCTACACCTTC.